This T cell receptor (beta chain) was captured by sequencing in a study of T cells in Graves' hyperthyroidism and ophthalmopathy. Between the trimmed V and J ends, which lost 1 base and 5 bases, there was a span of 11 bases. The CDR3 runs to 15 residues. The CDR3 regions of TCR beta were amplified from RNA transcripts. First-round RT-PCR of the TCR CDR3 relied on the HTBI primer set. TCRdb reanalysed the multiplex PCR reads using MiXCR and keeps one entry per CDR3 protein. The sample lists over 550,000 distinct CDR3 sequences, over 15% occurring once. Orbital computed tomography, thyroid ultrasound, serum thyroxine and TRAb, and clinical symptoms together informed the diagnoses. This clonotype was counted many times.

The rearrangement joins TRBV12-3 or TRBV12-4 to TRBJ1-4; D is ambiguous. This receptor was taken from a woman in her late teens or twenties with Graves' hyperthyroidism. Sequenced: blood. The CDR3 spells CASSLGGVGNEKLFF. Written as DNA, the CDR3 is TGTGCCAGCAGTTTAGGCGGCGTCGGCAATGAAAAACTGTTTTTT.